This T cell receptor (beta chain) was observed in a study of OX40 agonist ivuxolimab in advanced cancers. About the study: Dose-escalation subjects each had hepatocellular carcinoma, melanoma, renal cell or head and neck cancer. Patients with prior anti-PD-1, anti-PD-L1 or anti-CTLA-4 therapy were eligible; less than 50% had some.

This CDR3 comprises 14 residues. The germline V gene encodes CDR1 GTSNPN and CDR2 SVGIG (reference sequence). Trimming pared 3 bases from V and 2 bases from J, leaving 14 bases between. Repertoires were generated with immunoSEQ multiplex PCR, while TCRdb's copy carries only in-frame clones and drops some. The sample records 100,000 to 150,000 clones, around 93% being singletons. The origin of this receptor is an adult with an advanced solid tumor such as melanoma, head and neck, liver or kidney cancer. Specimen: CD4+ or CD8+ T cells sorted from blood, collected in a trial of the OX40 agonist ivuxolimab. The chain joins TRBV30 to TRBJ2-7; possible D gene TRBD2, 7 bases. CDR3 sequence: CAWRIAGAAYEQYF. The CDR3 DNA is TGTGCCTGGAGAATCGCGGGGGCAGCCTACGAGCAGTACTTC.